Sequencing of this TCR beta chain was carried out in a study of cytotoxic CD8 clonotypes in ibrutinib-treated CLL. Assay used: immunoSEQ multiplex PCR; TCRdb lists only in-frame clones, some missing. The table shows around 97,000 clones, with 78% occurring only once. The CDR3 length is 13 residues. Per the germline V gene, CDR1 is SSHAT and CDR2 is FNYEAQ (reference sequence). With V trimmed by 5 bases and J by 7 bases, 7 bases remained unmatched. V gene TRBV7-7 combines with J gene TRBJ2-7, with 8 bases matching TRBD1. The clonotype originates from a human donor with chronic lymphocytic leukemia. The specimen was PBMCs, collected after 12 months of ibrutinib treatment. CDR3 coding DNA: TGTGCCAGCAGCCCAGGGACAGGCAGAGAGCAGTACTTC. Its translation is CASSPGTGREQYF.